These 25 T cell receptor beta chains share one sample of origin, sequenced in a study of blood T cell repertoires in COVID-19. TCRdb's table, derived via immunoSEQ multiplex PCR, lists solely in-frame clones and lacks some. Among under 450,000 clones, 91% were seen once, and the ten largest hold 0.8% to 0.9%. The sequencing sample was made of PBMCs or T cells enriched from blood (not recorded which). The receptors here all came from a woman aged 40 to 50 who had been exposed to COVID-19.

The chain joins TRBV5-8 to TRBJ1-4, with 9 bases aligning to TRBD1. The CDR3 length is 12 residues. With V trimmed by 2 bases and J by 12 bases, 2 bases remained unmatched. Germline V gene data show CDR1 as SGHTS and CDR2 as YDEGEE. Written as DNA, the CDR3 is TGTGCCAGCAGCTTCGGACAGGGGCAACTGTTTTTT. It translates to CASSFGQGQLFF. Full variable domain (outside the CDR3, taken from reference TRBV5-8 and TRBJ1-4): EAGVTQSPTHLIKTRGQQATLRCSPISGHTSVYWYQQALGLGLQFLLWYDEGEERNRGNFPPRFSGRQFPNYSSELNVNALELEDSALYLCASSFGQGQLFFGSGTQLSVL.

This chain joins TRBV3-1 (or the pseudogene TRBV3-2) and TRBJ1-5; no definite D call. The CDR3 totals 15 residues. V shed 6 bases and J shed 1 base, with 13 bases lying between them. Germline loops: CDR1 LGHDT, CDR2 YNNKEL (reference sequence). CDR3 residues: CASSPTMSSNQPQHF. CDR3 bases: TGTGCCAGCAGTCCCACAATGTCGAGCAATCAGCCCCAGCATTTT.

The J gene is TRBJ1-2, the V gene TRBV7-9; D is possibly TRBD1 (5 bases). CDR1 is SEHNR, CDR2 FQNEAQ, per germline (reference sequence). The V end was cut by 0 bases, the J end by 6 bases, with 8 bases between. The CDR3 is 13 amino acids. The CDR3 nucleotides read TGTGCCAGCAGCTTAGCGGAGGGGAATGGCTACACCTTC. This translates into CASSLAEGNGYTF.

The CDR3: CASRREGSYEQYF. As DNA, the CDR3 is TGTGCCAGCAGACGGGAGGGTAGTTACGAGCAGTACTTC. This chain connects TRBV12-3 or TRBV12-4 to TRBJ2-7, with 8 nucleotides matching TRBD2. The J segment lost 4 bases and the V segment lost 6 bases, leaving 5 bases of the junction unmatched. The CDR3 contains 13 residues.

The V and J genes are TRBV27 and TRBJ1-2; D is possibly TRBD1 (5 bases). The CDR3 has 14 residues. Trimming removed 4 bases from V and 1 base from J, with 10 bases in between. Looked up from germline, CDR1 is MNHEY and CDR2 is SMNVEV (reference sequence). The CDR3 protein is CASSSDSRNYGYTF. CDR3 nucleotide sequence: TGTGCCAGCAGTTCTGACAGTCGTAACTATGGCTACACCTTC.

This chain uses TRBV5-1 with TRBJ2-5; D is possibly TRBD2 (6 bases). Germline loops: CDR1 SGHRS, CDR2 YFSETQ. CDR3 length: 13 amino acids. V was cut by 6 bases and J by 3 bases, with 12 bases left in between. The CDR3 DNA reads as TGCGCCAGCAACCCGGGGGTGGAAGAGACCCAGTACTTC. This encodes CASNPGVEETQYF.

The CDR3 protein is CASSISVRETQYF. CDR3 DNA sequence: TGTGCCAGTAGTATTAGTGTCCGAGAGACCCAGTACTTC. This chain connects TRBV19 to TRBJ2-5; D is unresolved. The CDR3 is 13 residues long. Germline assignment: CDR1 LNHDA and CDR2 SQIVND (reference sequence). The V end was cut by 3 bases, the J end by 4 bases, with 9 bases between.

V gene TRBV29-1 combines with J gene TRBJ2-2; TRBD1 matches at 8 bases. The V and J ends lost 1 base and 6 bases, in that order; junction bases with no gene match: 7. Germline V CDR1 and CDR2: SQVTM, ANQGSEA. The CDR3 totals 15 residues. CDR3 in DNA: TGCAGCGTTGAAGGAAGATACAGGGGGTCCGGGGAGCTGTTTTTT. Amino acids: CSVEGRYRGSGELFF.

The gene calls are TRBV6-5 and TRBJ2-2; 9 nucleotides match TRBD2. This CDR3 contains 15 residues. V trimming: 7 bases; J trimming: 6 bases; junction bases outside the gene matches: 9. Germline V gene sequence: CDR1 MNHEY, CDR2 SVGAGI. CDR3 bases: TGTGCCAGCAAGGGGTGGACTAGCGTTTCCGGGGAGCTGTTTTTT. As protein: CASKGWTSVSGELFF.

The chain has TRBV25-1 and TRBJ2-5, with TRBD2 as a possible D gene (5 bases). The ends were cut back, 4 bases at V and 11 bases at J, with 11 bases in the middle. The germline V gene has CDR1 MGHDK and CDR2 SYGVNS. The CDR3 totals 11 residues. CDR3: CASSVPGEQYF. CDR3 in DNA: TGTGCCAGCAGTGTCCCCGGGGAACAGTACTTC.

The CDR3 reads CASSPSTGGPNYGYTF. The CDR3 nucleotides are TGTGCCAGCAGTCCATCGACAGGGGGCCCCAACTATGGCTACACCTTC. This chain uses TRBV27 with TRBJ1-2; TRBD1 agrees at 10 bases. This CDR3 has 16 amino acids. J gave up 2 bases and V 5 bases, and 8 bases lay outside the gene matches. Germline assignment: CDR1 MNHEY and CDR2 SMNVEV (reference sequence).

V and J are TRBV7-6 and TRBJ1-2; no clear D. The CDR3 loop spans 14 amino acids. With 5 bases removed from V and 5 bases from J, the gap between germline ends came to 15 bases. The germline CDR1 and CDR2 sequences are SGHVS and FNYEAQ. The CDR3 DNA is TGTGCCAGCAGCCGGGGAACAGTCGGATATGGCTACACCTTC. This gives the protein CASSRGTVGYGYTF.

The gene calls are TRBV4-1 and TRBJ2-1; TRBD2 matches 8 bases. The V gene end was trimmed by 2 bases and the J gene end by 6 bases; junction bases not matched to a gene: 9. Germline CDR1 and CDR2: MGHRA and YSYEKL. CDR3 length: 16 residues. CDR3 coding DNA: TGCGCCAGCAGCCAAATAGCCGGACTAGCACCCAATGAGCAGTTCTTC. Translation gives CASSQIAGLAPNEQFF.

V usage is TRBV6-2 or TRBV6-3 and J usage is TRBJ2-7; 9 bases line up with TRBD2. Losses at the gene ends were 1 base for V and 0 bases for J; bases not matched to a gene: 13. In germline, CDR1 is MNHEY, CDR2 SVGEGT. This CDR3 is built from 19 residues. DNA for the CDR3: TGTGCCAGCAGTTACTGGCGTTGGACTAGCGCTCCAAGCTCCTACGAGCAGTACTTC. It codes for CASSYWRWTSAPSSYEQYF.

V usage is TRBV5-4 and J usage is TRBJ2-1; 12 nucleotides align to TRBD2. Germline loops: CDR1 SGHNT, CDR2 YYREEE (reference sequence). V lost 5 bases, J lost 9 bases, and 6 bases stayed unmatched. The CDR3 loop spans 14 amino acids. The CDR3 DNA reads as TGTGCCAGCAGGCTAGCGGGAGGGCCTAGTGAGCAGTTCTTC. Amino acids: CASRLAGGPSEQFF.

This clone was seen a few times. The J gene is TRBJ1-5, the V gene TRBV28; 7 bases align to TRBD1. CDR3 length equals 13 residues. J lost 0 bases, V lost 11 bases, and 4 bases had no gene match. Germline V gene sequence: CDR1 MDHEN, CDR2 SYDVKM. CDR3 sequence reads: CAATGVSNQPQHF. CDR3 DNA sequence: TGTGCCGCCACAGGGGTTAGCAATCAGCCCCAGCATTTT.

V gene TRBV10-3 combines with J gene TRBJ2-7; tentative D call: TRBD2 (5 bases). The germline V gene has CDR1 ENHRY and CDR2 SYGVKD. The CDR3 contains 13 residues. The ends were cut back, 5 bases at V and 2 bases at J, with 10 bases in the middle. DNA for the CDR3: TGTGCCATCAGTAGTAGGAGGCCCTACGAGCAGTACTTC. Translated: CAISSRRPYEQYF.

The chain couples TRBV29-1 to TRBJ1-1, with TRBD1 matching 7 bases. Trimming took 1 base from V and 0 from J; bases not matched to a gene: 14. This CDR3 has 18 amino acids. CDR1 SQVTM and CDR2 ANQGSEA come from the germline V gene. The DNA for the CDR3 is TGCAGCGTTGAAGGAAGTGCCCGGACAGGAGACATGAACACTGAAGCTTTCTTT. It encodes CSVEGSARTGDMNTEAFF.

The CDR3 nucleotides read TGTGCCAGCAGCTTAGATAGGGGTCTAGCGGGGAACAATGAGCAGTTCTTC. Translating gives CASSLDRGLAGNNEQFF. The J gene is TRBJ2-1, the V gene TRBV11-3; TRBD2 agrees at 9 bases. V lost 0 bases to trimming and J lost 5 bases; unmatched junction nucleotides: 8. From germline, CDR1 is SGHNT and CDR2 YENEEA. The CDR3 has 17 amino acids.

V gene TRBV7-8 combines with J gene TRBJ1-2, with 11 positions matching TRBD1. The J segment lost 3 bases and the V segment lost 4 bases, leaving 13 bases of the junction unmatched. Germline CDR1 and CDR2: SGHVS and FQNEAQ. The length of the CDR3 is 18 residues. CDR3 bases: TGTGCCAGCAGCTCTCGGGACAGGGGGTTCCATTGGGACTATGGCTACACCTTC. Translation: CASSSRDRGFHWDYGYTF.

The rearrangement joins TRBV6-5 to TRBJ2-7; 7 bases fit TRBD2. Looked up from germline, CDR1 is MNHEY and CDR2 is SVGAGI. CDR3 length equals 16 residues. The ends lost 2 bases at V and 3 bases at J; junction bases unmatched: 10. The CDR3 bases are TGTGCCAGCAGTTACCCTCAACTAGCGCCATACTACGAGCAGTACTTC. Its protein is CASSYPQLAPYYEQYF.

The rearrangement uses TRBV20-1 and TRBJ1-2; no firm D call. Germline values: CDR1 DFQATT, CDR2 SNEGSKA (reference sequence). The CDR3 is 13 amino acids. Trimming took 3 bases from V and 2 from J, leaving 10 bases between them. The CDR3 protein is CSASLQQNYGYTF. In nucleotides, the CDR3 is TGCAGTGCTAGTTTACAACAGAACTATGGCTACACCTTC.

The V and J genes are TRBV19 and TRBJ1-4; tentative D call: TRBD1 (5 bases). The CDR3 has 15 residues. In germline, CDR1 is LNHDA, CDR2 SQIVND (reference sequence). Trimming removed 6 bases at V and 6 bases at J, with 17 bases between. CDR3 residues: CASSPNWGGYEKLFF. The CDR3 nucleotides read TGTGCCAGTAGCCCCAACTGGGGGGGATATGAAAAACTGTTTTTT.

J is TRBJ2-1 and V is TRBV28, with TRBD1 identical over 7 bases. Germline-derived CDR1 and CDR2 are MDHEN and SYDVKM. There are 14 residues in the CDR3. V lost 6 bases to trimming and J lost 0 bases; unmatched junction nucleotides: 2. CDR3 residues: CASRNRGSYNEQFF. The CDR3 DNA reads as TGTGCCAGCAGAAACAGGGGCTCCTACAATGAGCAGTTCTTC.

V gene TRBV19 combines with J gene TRBJ2-2; 10 bases agree with TRBD2. Germline trimming cut 4 bases from V and 5 bases from J; bases unmatched to any gene: 7. Germline V CDR1 and CDR2: LNHDA, SQIVND (reference sequence). The CDR3 is 16 residues long. CDR3 nucleotide sequence: TGTGCCAGTAGTACGGGGACTAGCGAAATGACCGGGGAGCTGTTTTTT. It translates to CASSTGTSEMTGELFF.